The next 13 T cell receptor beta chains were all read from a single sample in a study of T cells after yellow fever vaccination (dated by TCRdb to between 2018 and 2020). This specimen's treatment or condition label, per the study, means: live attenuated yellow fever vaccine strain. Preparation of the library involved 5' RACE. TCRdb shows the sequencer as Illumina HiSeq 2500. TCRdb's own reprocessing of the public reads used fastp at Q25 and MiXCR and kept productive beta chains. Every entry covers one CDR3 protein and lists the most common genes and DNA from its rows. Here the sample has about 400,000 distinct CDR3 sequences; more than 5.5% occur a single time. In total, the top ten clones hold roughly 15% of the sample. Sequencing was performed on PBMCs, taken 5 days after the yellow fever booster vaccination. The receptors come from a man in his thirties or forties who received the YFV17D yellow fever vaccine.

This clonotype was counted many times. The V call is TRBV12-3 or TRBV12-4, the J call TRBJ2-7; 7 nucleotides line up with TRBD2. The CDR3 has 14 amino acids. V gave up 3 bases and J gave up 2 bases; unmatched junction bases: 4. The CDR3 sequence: CASSFGRLTYEQYF. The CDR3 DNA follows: TGTGCCAGCAGTTTCGGGAGGCTCACCTACGAGCAGTACTTC.

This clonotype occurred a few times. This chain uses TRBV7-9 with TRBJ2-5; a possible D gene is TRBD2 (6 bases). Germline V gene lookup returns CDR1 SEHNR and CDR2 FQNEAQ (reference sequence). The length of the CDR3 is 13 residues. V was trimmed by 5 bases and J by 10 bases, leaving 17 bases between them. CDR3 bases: TGTGCCAGCAGCCCCCGTGCGGGGCAGGGCCAGTACTTC. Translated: CASSPRAGQGQYF.

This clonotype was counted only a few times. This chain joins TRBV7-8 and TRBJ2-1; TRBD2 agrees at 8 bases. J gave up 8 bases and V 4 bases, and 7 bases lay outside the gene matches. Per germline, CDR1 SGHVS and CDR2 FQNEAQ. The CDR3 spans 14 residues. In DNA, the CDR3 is TGTGCCAGCAGCTCCCGGGGACTAGTATATGAGCAGTTCTTC. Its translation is CASSSRGLVYEQFF. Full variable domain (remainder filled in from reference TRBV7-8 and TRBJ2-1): GAGVSQSPRYKVAKRGQDVALRCDPISGHVSLFWYQQALGQGPEFLTYFQNEAQLDKSGLPSDRFFAERPEGSVSTLKIQRTQQEDSAVYLCASSSRGLVYEQFFGPGTRLTVL.

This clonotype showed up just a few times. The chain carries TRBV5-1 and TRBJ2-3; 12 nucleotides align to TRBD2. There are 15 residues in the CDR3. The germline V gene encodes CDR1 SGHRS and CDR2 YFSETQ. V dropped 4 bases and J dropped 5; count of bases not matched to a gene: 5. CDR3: CASSPELAGGDTQYF. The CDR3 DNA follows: TGCGCCAGCAGCCCCGAACTAGCGGGAGGAGATACGCAGTATTTT.

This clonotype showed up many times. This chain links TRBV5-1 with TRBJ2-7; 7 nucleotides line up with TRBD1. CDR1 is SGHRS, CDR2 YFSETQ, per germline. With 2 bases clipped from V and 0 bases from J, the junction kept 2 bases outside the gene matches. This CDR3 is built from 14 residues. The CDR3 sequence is CASSLDRVSYEQYF. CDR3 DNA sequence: TGCGCCAGCAGCTTAGACAGGGTCTCCTACGAGCAGTACTTC.

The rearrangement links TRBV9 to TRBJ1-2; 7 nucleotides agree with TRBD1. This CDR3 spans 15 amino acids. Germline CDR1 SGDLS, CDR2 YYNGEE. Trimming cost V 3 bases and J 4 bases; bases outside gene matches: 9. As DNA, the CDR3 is TGTGCCAGCAGCGCCACAGGGGAATATATCTATGGCTACACCTTC. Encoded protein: CASSATGEYIYGYTF.

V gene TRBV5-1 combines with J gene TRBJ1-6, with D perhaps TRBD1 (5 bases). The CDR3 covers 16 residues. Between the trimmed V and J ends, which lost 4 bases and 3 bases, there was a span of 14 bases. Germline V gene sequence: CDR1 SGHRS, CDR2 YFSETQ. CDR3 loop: CASSGGRVGYNSPLHF. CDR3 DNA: TGCGCCAGCAGCGGGGGACGGGTCGGCTATAATTCACCCCTCCACTTT. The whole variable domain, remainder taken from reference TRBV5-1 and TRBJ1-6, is KAGVTQTPRYLIKTRGQQVTLSCSPISGHRSVSWYQQTPGQGLQFLFEYFSETQRNKGNFPGRFSGRQFSNSRSEMNVSTLELGDSALYLCASSGGRVGYNSPLHFGNGTRLTVT.

The CDR3: CASSPPDTDTQYF. CDR3 DNA: TGTGCCAGCAGCCCACCAGACACAGATACGCAGTATTTT. The rearrangement joins TRBV5-4 to TRBJ2-3; D is unresolved. CDR3 size: 13 residues. The V end was cut by 4 bases, the J end by 2 bases, with 8 bases between. Germline assignment: CDR1 SGHNT and CDR2 YYREEE (reference sequence). Supplemented by reference TRBV5-4 and TRBJ2-3, the full variable domain reads ETGVTQSPTHLIKTRGQQVTLRCSSQSGHNTVSWYQQALGQGPQFIFQYYREEENGRGNFPPRFSGLQFPNYSSELNVNALELDDSALYLCASSPPDTDTQYFGPGTRLTVL.

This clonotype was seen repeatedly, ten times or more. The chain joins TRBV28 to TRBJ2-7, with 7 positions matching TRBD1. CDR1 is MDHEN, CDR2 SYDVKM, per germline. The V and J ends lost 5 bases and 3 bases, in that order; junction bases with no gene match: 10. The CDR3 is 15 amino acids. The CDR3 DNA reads TGTGCCAGCAGTGCGGCCGGGACAGAAGGCTACGAGCAGTACTTC. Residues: CASSAAGTEGYEQYF.

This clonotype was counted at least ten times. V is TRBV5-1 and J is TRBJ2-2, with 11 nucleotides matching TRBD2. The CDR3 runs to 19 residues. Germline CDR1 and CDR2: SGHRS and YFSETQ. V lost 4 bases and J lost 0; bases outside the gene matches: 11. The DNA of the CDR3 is TGCGCCAGCAGCCCAAGACTAGCGGGGATGCGACCGAACACCGGGGAGCTGTTTTTT. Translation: CASSPRLAGMRPNTGELFF.

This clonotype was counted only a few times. The CDR3 region has the DNA TGTGCCAGCAGATGGGACACAGGCACAGATACGCAGTATTTT. Translation: CASRWDTGTDTQYF. This sequence joins TRBV12-3 or TRBV12-4 and TRBJ2-3; weak D call: TRBD1 (6 bases). The CDR3 sequence is 14 residues long. V lost 6 bases, J lost 1 base, and 11 bases lay in between.

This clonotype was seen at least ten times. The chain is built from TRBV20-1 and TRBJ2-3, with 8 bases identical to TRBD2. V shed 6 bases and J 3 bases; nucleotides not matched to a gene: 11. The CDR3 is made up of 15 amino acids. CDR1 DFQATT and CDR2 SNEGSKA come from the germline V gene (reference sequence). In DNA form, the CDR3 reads TGCAGTGCGGGACCCCCCGGGGGGGCTACAGATACGCAGTATTTT. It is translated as CSAGPPGGATDTQYF.

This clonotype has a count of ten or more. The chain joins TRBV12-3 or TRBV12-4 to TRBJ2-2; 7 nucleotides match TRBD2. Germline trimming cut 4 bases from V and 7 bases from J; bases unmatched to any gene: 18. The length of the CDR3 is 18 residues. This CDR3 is CASSSKDERTSRHGELFF. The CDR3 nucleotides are TGTGCCAGCAGTTCGAAAGATGAGAGGACTAGTCGTCACGGGGAGCTGTTTTTT.